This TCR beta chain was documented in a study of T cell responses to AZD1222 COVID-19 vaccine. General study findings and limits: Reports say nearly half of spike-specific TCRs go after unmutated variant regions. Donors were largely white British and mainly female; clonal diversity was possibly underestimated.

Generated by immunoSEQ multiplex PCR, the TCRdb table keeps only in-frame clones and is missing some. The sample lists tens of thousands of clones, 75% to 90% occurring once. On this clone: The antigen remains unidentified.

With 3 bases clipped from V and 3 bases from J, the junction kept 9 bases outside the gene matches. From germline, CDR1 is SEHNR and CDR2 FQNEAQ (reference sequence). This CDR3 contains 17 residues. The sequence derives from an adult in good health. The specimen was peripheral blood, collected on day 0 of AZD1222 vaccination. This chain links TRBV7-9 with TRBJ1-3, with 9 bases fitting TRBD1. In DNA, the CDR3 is TGTGCCAGCAGCTTGGGGACAGGGTGGTCTGTTGGAAACACCATATATTTT. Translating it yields CASSLGTGWSVGNTIYF.